Following are 20 T cell receptor beta chains from one sample sequenced in a study of yellow fever vaccine responses in identical twins. Via MiXCR, TCRdb re-called the RT-PCR reads, giving one row per CDR3 protein. The sample yields 30,000 to 40,000 distinct CDR3 sequences, less than 70% seen once. The sample consisted of T cells from blood (PBMCs), unsorted or a sorted subset (not recorded which), taken before or after yellow fever vaccination (not recorded which). The receptor set was obtained from a woman under 30 who received the yellow fever vaccine.

This clonotype was seen more than once but under ten times. The chain combines TRBV6-1 with TRBJ2-1, with 7 bases fitting TRBD2. J was trimmed by 2 bases and V by 4 bases; bases with no gene match: 2. Germline V gene lookup returns CDR1 MNHNS and CDR2 SASEGT. This CDR3 region has 14 residues. In nucleotides, the CDR3 is TGTGCCAGCAGTGCGGCGGGAGCCTACAATGAGCAGTTCTTC. This gives the protein CASSAAGAYNEQFF.

This clonotype has a handful of counts. The J gene is TRBJ1-2, the V gene TRBV18; D perhaps matches TRBD1 (5 bases). The V and J ends lost 0 bases and 4 bases respectively, with 9 bases between them. Germline assignment: CDR1 KGHSH and CDR2 LQKENI. CDR3 length: 14 amino acids. Written as DNA, the CDR3 is TGTGCCAGCTCACCACCGACAGAGAGCTATGGCTACACCTTC. Residues: CASSPPTESYGYTF.

Relative to its sample, this clonotype is medium-sized. The chain couples TRBV7-9 to TRBJ2-7, with 8 bases lining up with TRBD1. V dropped 5 bases and J dropped 7; count of bases not matched to a gene: 4. There are 12 residues in the CDR3. Germline V gives CDR1 SEHNR, CDR2 FQNEAQ (reference sequence). CDR3 sequence (DNA): TGTGCCAGCAGCACACGACAGGGGGAGCAGTACTTC. This codes for CASSTRQGEQYF.

V is TRBV20-1 and J is TRBJ1-1; D might be TRBD1 (5 bases). Trimming left V 2 bases short and J 5 bases short, with 12 bases between. Germline CDR1 reads DFQATT; CDR2 reads SNEGSKA (reference sequence). There are 13 residues in the CDR3. The CDR3 nucleotides are TGCAGTGCTAGACCCGGGGCGCGGACTGAAGCTTTCTTT. Its translation is CSARPGARTEAFF.

The rearrangement joins TRBV12-3 or TRBV12-4 to TRBJ1-4, with 7 bases that match TRBD1. V lost 4 bases to trimming and J lost 6 bases; unmatched junction nucleotides: 8. This CDR3 region has 15 residues. The DNA for the CDR3 is TGTGCCAGCAGTTCTCGGACAGGATCTCATGAAAAACTGTTTTTT. This translates into CASSSRTGSHEKLFF.

This clonotype showed up just a few times. Written as DNA, the CDR3 is TGTGCCAGCTCCGGGCTCGGAGGACAGGGTATCAATGAGCAGTTCTTC. This sequence encodes CASSGLGGQGINEQFF. The genes are TRBV18 and TRBJ2-1, with 8 bases fitting TRBD1. The CDR3 extends over 16 amino acids. Germline assignment: CDR1 KGHSH and CDR2 LQKENI. The V and J ends lost 6 bases and 6 bases, in that order; junction bases with no gene match: 13. Full variable domain (remainder filled in from reference TRBV18 and TRBJ2-1): NAGVMQNPRHLVRRRGQEARLRCSPMKGHSHVYWYRQLPEEGLKFMVYLQKENIIDESGMPKERFSAEFPKEGPSILRIQQVVRGDSAAYFCASSGLGGQGINEQFFGPGTRLTVL.

The rearrangement uses TRBV11-2 and TRBJ2-1, with 7 bases aligning to TRBD2. The CDR3 is 14 amino acids. CDR1 is SGHAT, CDR2 FQNNGV, per germline. J was trimmed by 7 bases and V by 5 bases; bases with no gene match: 8. In DNA, the CDR3 is TGTGCCAGCAGCCCGGGACTAACACTTAATGAGCAGTTCTTC. It translates to CASSPGLTLNEQFF.

The chain links TRBV28 to TRBJ2-7; D is ambiguous. Germline loops: CDR1 MDHEN, CDR2 SYDVKM. This CDR3 is 13 amino acids long. V was trimmed by 3 bases and J by 2 bases, leaving 8 bases between them. Here the CDR3 DNA reads TGTGCCAGCAGTTTGGGTGACGCCTACGAGCAGTACTTC. Its protein product is CASSLGDAYEQYF.

This clonotype appeared a few times. Here the CDR3 reads CASNGQTNEKLFF. CDR3 nucleotides: TGTGCCAGCAACGGACAGACAAATGAAAAACTGTTTTTT. V is TRBV6-1 and J is TRBJ1-4; weak D call: TRBD1 (6 bases). Germline CDR1 and CDR2: MNHNS and SASEGT. The CDR3 covers 13 residues. Between the trimmed V and J ends, which lost 7 bases and 5 bases, there was a span of 11 bases.

J is TRBJ1-1 and V is TRBV20-1, with D tentatively TRBD1 (5 bases). The germline V gene encodes CDR1 DFQATT and CDR2 SNEGSKA (reference sequence). This CDR3 has 11 amino acids. The V end lost 6 bases, the J end lost 5 bases, and 10 bases lay between the germline ends. The CDR3: CSAQRGTEAFF. CDR3 bases: TGCAGTGCCCAACGGGGGACTGAAGCTTTCTTT.

V gene TRBV7-2 combines with J gene TRBJ2-3, with TRBD2 matching 9 bases. J lost 4 bases, V lost 2 bases, and 4 bases had no gene match. The CDR3 length is 15 residues. Germline CDR1 reads SGHTA; CDR2 reads FQGNSA. The CDR3 sequence is CASSLRASGADTQYF. The CDR3 DNA follows: TGTGCCAGCAGCTTAAGGGCTAGCGGGGCAGATACGCAGTATTTT.

The genes are TRBV18 and TRBJ1-1, with D unclear. The CDR3 is 12 amino acids. The V gene's germline CDR1 is KGHSH and CDR2 LQKENI. Trimming pared 3 bases from V and 6 bases from J, leaving 8 bases between. In DNA, the CDR3 is TGTGCCAGCTCACCTATAATGGCTGAAGCTTTCTTT. It specifies CASSPIMAEAFF.

This clonotype came up once. Written as DNA, the CDR3 is TGTGCCAGCTCTTCGGGGGGGAGCTCCTACAATGAGCAGTTCTTC. Protein sequence: CASSSGGSSYNEQFF. The chain uses TRBV18 and TRBJ2-1; TRBD2 agrees at 8 bases. The germline gives CDR1 KGHSH, CDR2 LQKENI. J gave up 0 bases and V 6 bases, and 4 bases lay outside the gene matches. This CDR3 is 15 amino acids long.

V usage is TRBV5-1 and J usage is TRBJ1-5, with TRBD1 matching 7 bases. This CDR3 is built from 15 residues. V was pared by 4 bases and J by 5 bases, with 9 bases of the junction left unmatched. Germline values: CDR1 SGHRS, CDR2 YFSETQ. CDR3 coding DNA: TGCGCCAGCAGCCGATGGTCAGGGGGGGATCAGCCCCAGCATTTT. Its protein is CASSRWSGGDQPQHF.

The rearrangement uses TRBV10-3 and TRBJ1-2; possibly TRBD1 for D (5 bases). The CDR3 length is 16 residues. Germline V lookup: CDR1 ENHRY, CDR2 SYGVKD. Trimming took 0 bases from V and 8 from J, leaving 19 bases between them. CDR3 DNA sequence: TGTGCCATCAGTGAGTCGTGTAGTATGGGGGAGTGCGGCTACACCTTC. Protein sequence: CAISESCSMGECGYTF.

J is TRBJ2-7 and V is TRBV5-6, with 8 nucleotides matching TRBD1. The CDR3 length is 12 residues. Germline lookup yields CDR1 SGHDT and CDR2 YYEEEE. The CDR3 nucleotides read TGTGCCAGCAGCTTTGGGACAGGACCCAGTCGAGTC. Encoded protein: CASSFGTGPSRV.

The chain joins TRBV19 to TRBJ2-7, with D perhaps TRBD1 or TRBD2 (6 bases each). V lost 1 base to trimming and J lost 3 bases, with 10 bases between them. Germline CDR1 LNHDA, CDR2 SQIVND (reference sequence). CDR3 size: 14 residues. This chain's CDR3 is CASSIAGAYYEQYF. The CDR3 nucleotides read TGTGCCAGTAGTATAGCGGGGGCCTACTACGAGCAGTACTTC.

This chain connects TRBV5-1 to TRBJ1-1, with D hard to call. The CDR3 extends over 12 amino acids. Germline CDR1 reads SGHRS; CDR2 reads YFSETQ. Between the trimmed V and J ends, which lost 3 bases and 1 base, there was a span of 4 bases. The CDR3 spells CASSSGNTEAFF. The CDR3 region has the DNA TGCGCCAGCAGCTCAGGGAACACTGAAGCTTTCTTT.

This CDR3 is CSVEDRLGYTF. CDR3 in DNA: TGCAGCGTTGAAGATCGACTTGGCTACACCTTC. The rearrangement links TRBV29-1 to TRBJ1-2, with D hard to call. The CDR3 runs to 11 residues. Trimming pared 0 bases from V and 7 bases from J, leaving 6 bases between. Per germline, CDR1 SQVTM and CDR2 ANQGSEA.

This sequence joins TRBV29-1 and TRBJ2-6, with 10 bases matching TRBD1. Germline loops: CDR1 SQVTM, CDR2 ANQGSEA. The CDR3 is made up of 14 amino acids. The DNA of the CDR3 is TGCAACCTGGGACAGGGGCCTGGGGCCAACGTCCTGACTTTC. This translates into CNLGQGPGANVLTF.